The 5 T cell receptor beta chains in this list originate from one sample, sequenced in a study of blood T cells in healthy people across ages. Next came a second PCR, run for about 7 to 11 cycles, which used a sample-barcoded 5' primer along with a J-beta primer mix. TCRdb called the 5' RACE reads again in MiXCR, with one record for every CDR3 protein. The data show 850,000 to 1,300,000 distinct CDR3 sequences, with more than 35% seen just once and approximately 20% held by the top ten. The specimen sequenced was blood. The receptors here all came from a woman in her fifties or sixties in good health.

This clonotype was recorded a few times. V is TRBV29-1 and J is TRBJ2-3; D is uncertain. From germline, CDR1 is SQVTM and CDR2 ANQGSEA. Trimming took off 4 bases at V and 2 bases at J, with 7 bases between the two ends. The CDR3 has 12 residues. CDR3: CSVVGYTDTQYF. CDR3 sequence (DNA): TGCAGCGTTGTGGGCTACACAGATACGCAGTATTTT.

This chain uses TRBV25-1 with TRBJ1-4, with 7 nucleotides matching TRBD1. There are 15 residues in the CDR3. Per germline, CDR1 MGHDK and CDR2 SYGVNS. V gave up 4 bases and J gave up 4 bases; unmatched junction bases: 6. CDR3 DNA: TGTGCCAGCAGTGGCCCCGGGACAGATAATGAAAAACTGTTTTTT. Translating it yields CASSGPGTDNEKLFF.

CDR3 DNA sequence: TGTGCCAGCAGCCAACAGCAGGGTTCCAGCCAGCATTTT. It specifies CASSQQQGSSQHF. This chain links TRBV3-1 with TRBJ1-5; D is possibly TRBD1 (5 bases). The CDR3 sequence is 13 residues long. The V gene's germline CDR1 is LGHDT and CDR2 YNNKEL (reference sequence). V was cut by 2 bases and J by 12 bases, with 14 bases left in between.

This clonotype was seen more than once but under ten times. The rearrangement joins TRBV2 to TRBJ2-2; possibly TRBD1 for D (5 bases). V was shortened by 6 bases and J by 6 bases, with 11 bases between the two germline ends. The CDR3 consists of 13 residues. Per the germline V gene, CDR1 is SNHLY and CDR2 is FYNNEI. For the CDR3, the DNA is TGTGCCAGCAGGACAGAAAGCGCCGGGGAGCTGTTTTTT. As protein: CASRTESAGELFF.

This clonotype was observed at least ten times. The CDR3 reads CATSAGETQYF. As DNA, the CDR3 is TGTGCCACCAGTGCGGGAGAGACCCAGTACTTC. The chain employs TRBV24-1 and TRBJ2-5, with D unclear. The V end was cut by 5 bases, the J end by 4 bases, with 4 bases between. The length of the CDR3 is 11 residues. CDR1 and CDR2 from the germline V gene are KGHDR and SFDVKD.